These 4 T cell receptor beta chains were all obtained from the same sample, sequenced in a study of shared clonotypes between healthy human individuals. Clones were sequenced by immunoSEQ multiplex PCR, and TCRdb holds only the in-frame ones, with some missing. The data hold about 800,000 clones, with about 96% observed a single time. Naivety among CD8 cells was defined by CD45RO negativity and positive CCR7 selection, thereby excluding terminally differentiated effector memory CD45RA+ cells. The sample comprised naive CD8+ T cells sorted from blood. The source of these receptors is a man between 25 and 39 years old in good health.

Note on this clone: Within the sample, other DNA sequences also encode this same CDR3. This chain connects TRBV27 to TRBJ2-1; D possibly uses TRBD1 or TRBD2 (5 bases each). From germline, CDR1 is MNHEY and CDR2 SMNVEV (reference sequence). Trimming cost V 3 bases and J 0 bases, with 9 bases left between them. This CDR3 region has 15 residues. CDR3 sequence reads: CASSFSGSSYNEQFF. In DNA form, the CDR3 reads TGTGCCAGCAGTTTTTCAGGGAGCTCCTACAATGAGCAGTTCTTC.

The chain employs TRBV28 and TRBJ2-7; 9 bases are a match to TRBD1. The CDR3 loop spans 13 amino acids. Germline V lookup: CDR1 MDHEN, CDR2 SYDVKM. The V segment lost 8 bases and the J segment 6 bases; nucleotides outside the gene matches: 8. CDR3 DNA sequence: TGTGCCAGCCATGGGACAGGGTCTTCCGAGCAGTACTTC. This encodes CASHGTGSSEQYF.

The chain recombines TRBV30 with TRBJ1-2, with TRBD1 as a possible D gene (5 bases). V was clipped by 0 bases and J by 1 base, with 12 bases between them. The CDR3 spans 15 residues. Per the germline V gene, CDR1 is GTSNPN and CDR2 is SVGIG (reference sequence). Here the CDR3 reads CAWSVPKTVNYGYTF. CDR3 sequence (DNA): TGTGCCTGGAGTGTTCCCAAGACAGTTAACTATGGCTACACCTTC. The whole variable domain, remainder taken from reference TRBV30 and TRBJ1-2, is SQTIHQWPATLVQPVGSPLSLECTVEGTSNPNLYWYRQAAGRGLQLLFYSVGIGQISSEVPQNLSASRPQDRQFILSSKKLLLSDSGFYLCAWSVPKTVNYGYTFGSGTRLTVV.

The chain carries TRBV29-1 and TRBJ1-2; D ambiguous. The CDR3 has 19 amino acids. The ends were cut back, 0 bases at V and 0 bases at J, with 23 bases in the middle. The germline CDR1 and CDR2 sequences are SQVTM and ANQGSEA. The CDR3 protein is CSVEDFGGPALGANYGYTF. The CDR3 nucleotides are TGCAGCGTTGAAGATTTCGGAGGTCCAGCCTTGGGAGCTAACTATGGCTACACCTTC.